Following are 23 T cell receptor beta chains from one sample sequenced in a study of blood T cell repertoires in COVID-19. Repertoires were generated with immunoSEQ multiplex PCR, while TCRdb's copy carries only in-frame clones and drops some. The data show 100,000 or so clones, less than 90% seen once. Sequenced input: peripheral blood. These receptors were taken from a man in his sixties with acute or convalescent COVID-19.

This clone was seen only once. The genes are TRBV30 and TRBJ2-7; D is possibly TRBD2 (5 bases). This CDR3 contains 14 residues. V was shortened by 5 bases and J by 7 bases, with 21 bases between the two germline ends. Germline values: CDR1 GTSNPN, CDR2 SVGIG (reference sequence). In DNA, the CDR3 is TGTGCCTGGGGGCTAGAGTGGCTTCGCGGGGAGCAGTACTTC. It translates to CAWGLEWLRGEQYF.

The J gene is TRBJ1-1, the V gene TRBV3-1 (or the pseudogene TRBV3-2); weak D call: TRBD1 (5 bases). Germline CDR1 LGHDT, CDR2 YNNKEL (reference sequence). Trimming pared 1 base from V and 7 bases from J, leaving 10 bases between. The CDR3 is 13 amino acids. The CDR3 here is CASSQGGWGEAFF. The CDR3 region has the DNA TGTGCCAGCAGCCAAGGGGGCTGGGGTGAAGCTTTCTTT.

The rearrangement joins TRBV2 to TRBJ1-4, with 7 bases matching TRBD1. Unmatched junction bases numbered 5, after V lost 8 bases and J lost 5 bases. The V gene's germline CDR1 is SNHLY and CDR2 FYNNEI. CDR3 length equals 13 residues. Here the CDR3 reads CASQTGKNEKLFF. Written as DNA, the CDR3 is TGTGCCAGCCAGACAGGGAAGAATGAAAAACTGTTTTTT.

The rearrangement links TRBV14 to TRBJ2-7, with 7 bases lining up with TRBD1. CDR1 is SGHDN and CDR2 is FVKESK in the germline V gene. The V segment lost 4 bases and the J segment 5 bases; nucleotides outside the gene matches: 8. The CDR3 is 14 amino acids. The CDR3 nucleotides read TGTGCCAGCAGCCTTGACAGGGTAGGGGACGAGCAGTACTTC. This translates into CASSLDRVGDEQYF.

This clone was seen only a few times. This chain joins TRBV10-3 and TRBJ1-2; D is uncertain. V gave up 4 bases and J gave up 1 base, with 10 bases separating them. Germline V gives CDR1 ENHRY, CDR2 SYGVKD. The CDR3 loop spans 14 amino acids. The CDR3 DNA follows: TGTGCCATCAGTGGAGACACATATAACTATGGCTACACCTTC. Its protein product is CAISGDTYNYGYTF.

The chain carries TRBV19 and TRBJ2-1, with a tentative D call TRBD2 (5 bases). Looked up from germline, CDR1 is LNHDA and CDR2 is SQIVND (reference sequence). The V end was cut by 3 bases, the J end by 0 bases, with 9 bases between. This CDR3 contains 15 residues. CDR3 DNA: TGTGCCAGTAGTATCGGACGGGGCTCCTACAATGAGCAGTTCTTC. It specifies CASSIGRGSYNEQFF.

The chain uses TRBV27 and TRBJ1-2; 7 nucleotides match TRBD1. The CDR3 is made up of 15 amino acids. Germline V gene sequence: CDR1 MNHEY, CDR2 SMNVEV (reference sequence). J was trimmed by 6 bases and V by 5 bases; bases with no gene match: 12. Here the CDR3 DNA reads TGTGCCAGCAGTCCTCAGACAGGGTCGCTTAATGGCTACACCTTC. Translated, it gives CASSPQTGSLNGYTF.

This clone has just one count. The chain joins TRBV6-1 to TRBJ2-4, with D possibly matching TRBD2 (6 bases). The germline V gene encodes CDR1 MNHNS and CDR2 SASEGT. This CDR3 is 17 amino acids long. Trimming cost V 2 bases and J 0 bases, with 14 bases left between them. CDR3 nucleotides: TGTGCCAGCAGTGAAATCGGTACGGGACTAGCCAAAAACATTCAGTACTTC. Encoded protein: CASSEIGTGLAKNIQYF.

The chain recombines TRBV6-5 with TRBJ2-1; D is uncertain. Germline V gene data show CDR1 as MNHEY and CDR2 as SVGAGI. The CDR3 loop spans 13 amino acids. V was trimmed by 6 bases and J by 5 bases, leaving 11 bases between them. CDR3 region: CASSPLRHNEQFF. CDR3 sequence (DNA): TGTGCCAGCAGCCCCCTCAGGCACAATGAGCAGTTCTTC.

The J gene is TRBJ2-3, the V gene TRBV30; TRBD1 might be the D (5 bases). Per germline, CDR1 GTSNPN and CDR2 SVGIG (reference sequence). The length of the CDR3 is 13 residues. V lost 3 bases and J 5 bases, leaving 12 bases between the germline ends. CDR3 in amino acids: CAWRKGVGDTQYF. In DNA, the CDR3 is TGTGCCTGGAGGAAAGGGGTTGGAGATACGCAGTATTTT.

The chain carries TRBV18 and TRBJ2-3, with 8 bases lining up with TRBD1. This CDR3 has 16 residues. With 1 base clipped from V and 3 bases from J, the junction kept 6 bases outside the gene matches. The germline V gene encodes CDR1 KGHSH and CDR2 LQKENI. CDR3 sequence reads: CASSPLSGGRTDTQYF. DNA of the CDR3: TGTGCCAGCTCACCACTATCAGGGGGCCGAACAGATACGCAGTATTTT.

The genes are TRBV5-1 and TRBJ2-1; 11 bases fit TRBD2. V was pared by 3 bases and J by 5 bases, with 7 bases of the junction left unmatched. In germline, CDR1 is SGHRS, CDR2 YFSETQ. The CDR3 spans 16 residues. The CDR3 nucleotides read TGCGCCAGCAGCTCCCCCGGGACTAGCGGACACAATGAGCAGTTCTTC. This sequence encodes CASSSPGTSGHNEQFF.

The V call is TRBV20-1, the J call TRBJ2-5; D is possibly TRBD2 (8 bases). The V end was cut by 3 bases, the J end by 1 base, with 15 bases between. The V gene's germline CDR1 is DFQATT and CDR2 SNEGSKA (reference sequence). The length of the CDR3 is 15 residues. CDR3 bases: TGCAGTGCTAGTTTCGGGAGGGGGCTCCAAGAGACCCAGTACTTC. Protein product: CSASFGRGLQETQYF.

The genes are TRBV7-9 and TRBJ2-7, with 11 bases lining up with TRBD2. The CDR3 runs to 17 residues. Germline V gene data show CDR1 as SEHNR and CDR2 as FQNEAQ (reference sequence). The ends lost 3 bases at V and 9 bases at J; junction bases unmatched: 16. In DNA, the CDR3 is TGTGCCAGCAGCTTCGGGACTAGCGGTTCATCCGGTTTCGTGCAGTACTTC. This codes for CASSFGTSGSSGFVQYF.

V and J are TRBV30 and TRBJ1-4, with 7 bases lining up with TRBD1. Germline V gene data show CDR1 as GTSNPN and CDR2 as SVGIG (reference sequence). With 2 bases clipped from V and 1 base from J, the junction kept 4 bases outside the gene matches. CDR3 length equals 15 residues. In nucleotides, the CDR3 is TGTGCCTGGAGTACAGGGGTCCAAACTAATGAAAAACTGTTTTTT. Amino acid sequence: CAWSTGVQTNEKLFF.

The genes are TRBV27 and TRBJ1-6; TRBD1 is a possible D gene (6 bases). The germline V and J ends were trimmed by 3 bases and 1 base, with 16 bases remaining between them. Germline CDR1 MNHEY, CDR2 SMNVEV (reference sequence). The CDR3 runs to 18 residues. CDR3 in amino acids: CASSFSGVGSSYNSPLHF. As DNA, the CDR3 is TGTGCCAGCAGTTTCTCAGGGGTAGGGAGTTCCTATAATTCACCCCTCCACTTT.

V is TRBV5-1 and J is TRBJ2-5, with TRBD1 matching 7 bases. The germline V gene encodes CDR1 SGHRS and CDR2 YFSETQ. CDR3 size: 14 residues. The V and J ends lost 3 bases and 1 base, in that order; junction bases with no gene match: 3. CDR3 in DNA: TGCGCCAGCAGCTCCCGGGACAGCCAAGAGACCCAGTACTTC. It yields the protein CASSSRDSQETQYF. The entire variable domain, with the rest obtained from reference TRBV5-1 and TRBJ2-5, is as follows: KAGVTQTPRYLIKTRGQQVTLSCSPISGHRSVSWYQQTPGQGLQFLFEYFSETQRNKGNFPGRFSGRQFSNSRSEMNVSTLELGDSALYLCASSSRDSQETQYFGPGTRLLVL.

This clone was seen a single time. The chain links TRBV6-5 to TRBJ1-3; D ambiguous. The length of the CDR3 is 13 residues. Trimming took off 8 bases at V and 1 base at J, with 9 bases between the two ends. Germline CDR1 and CDR2: MNHEY and SVGAGI. The CDR3 is CASARGSGNTIYF. Written as DNA, the CDR3 is TGTGCCAGCGCAAGAGGATCTGGAAACACCATATATTTT.

This chain uses TRBV7-8 with TRBJ1-1; D gene ambiguous. Germline V gene lookup returns CDR1 SGHVS and CDR2 FQNEAQ. This CDR3 contains 14 residues. V lost 5 bases, J lost 5 bases, and 15 bases lay in between. CDR3 sequence reads: CASSPLRAKTEAFF. The CDR3 coding sequence is TGTGCCAGCAGCCCTTTGAGAGCGAAGACTGAAGCTTTCTTT.

J is TRBJ2-5 and V is TRBV18; 14 bases fit TRBD2. The germline V gene encodes CDR1 KGHSH and CDR2 LQKENI. The junction had 2 bases not matched to a gene; V was cut back by 8 bases and J by 3 bases. CDR3 length equals 14 residues. The CDR3 DNA reads as TGTGCCAGCGGGACTAGCGGGGGCAAAGAGACCCAGTACTTC. It yields the protein CASGTSGGKETQYF. The full variable domain, rest sourced from reference TRBV18 and TRBJ2-5, is NAGVMQNPRHLVRRRGQEARLRCSPMKGHSHVYWYRQLPEEGLKFMVYLQKENIIDESGMPKERFSAEFPKEGPSILRIQQVVRGDSAAYFCASGTSGGKETQYFGPGTRLLVL.

In its sample, this clone was seen a few times. The chain recombines TRBV7-8 with TRBJ1-5; TRBD1 matches 10 bases. CDR1 is SGHVS, CDR2 FQNEAQ, per germline. The CDR3 has 15 residues. The J segment lost 6 bases and the V segment lost 5 bases, leaving 7 bases of the junction unmatched. CDR3 in amino acids: CASSNDRGLVQPQHF. The CDR3 DNA reads TGTGCCAGCAGCAACGACAGGGGGCTAGTTCAGCCCCAGCATTTT.

The rearrangement joins TRBV6-5 to TRBJ1-1; 9 bases map to TRBD1. Germline V gene lookup returns CDR1 MNHEY and CDR2 SVGAGI. There are 13 residues in the CDR3. V trimming: 6 bases; J trimming: 4 bases; junction bases outside the gene matches: 3. The CDR3, as DNA: TGTGCCAGCAGAGACAGGGGGGGCACTGAAGCTTTCTTT. Its protein is CASRDRGGTEAFF.

V and J are TRBV19 and TRBJ1-2; TRBD1 aligns across 7 bases. The CDR3 loop spans 13 amino acids. The germline gives CDR1 LNHDA, CDR2 SQIVND (reference sequence). Trimming removed 6 bases from V and 5 bases from J; junction bases left unmatched: 6. CDR3 protein: CASSRGQTYGYTF. The CDR3 DNA follows: TGTGCCAGTAGCAGGGGACAGACGTATGGCTACACCTTC.